This T cell receptor beta chain derives from a study of T cells in Graves' hyperthyroidism and ophthalmopathy. RNA transcripts were the template for amplifying TCR beta CDR3 regions. The HTBI primer set was used in a first-round RT-PCR of the TCR CDR3. A single record per CDR3 protein comes from TCRdb applying MiXCR to the multiplex PCR reads. The table has over 120,000 distinct CDR3 sequences, about 20% seen once. Diagnoses were established using clinical symptoms, serum thyroxine and TRAb, thyroid ultrasound and orbital computed tomography. The CDR3 consists of 14 residues. Between the trimmed V and J ends, which lost 2 bases and 4 bases, there was a span of 12 bases. Germline V lookup: CDR1 KGHSH, CDR2 LQKENI. There are many counts of this clonotype.

Sequenced material: blood. The clonotype originates from a woman between 45 and 60 years old with Graves' hyperthyroidism that later progressed to Graves' ophthalmopathy. V usage is TRBV18 and J usage is TRBJ2-7; D is unresolved. The CDR3: CASSPSPGKYEQYF. CDR3 sequence (DNA): TGTGCCAGCTCACCATCCCCAGGCAAATACGAGCAGTACTTC.